This T cell receptor beta chain was captured by sequencing in a study of lung T cells in sarcoidosis with Löfgren's syndrome. Findings and caveats of the study: Shared TRAV12-1 and TRBV2 CDR3 motifs were reported across several patients.

Via MiXCR, TCRdb re-called the reads, giving one row per CDR3 protein. This sample has 55,000 to 80,000 distinct CDR3 sequences, with 21% found just once. This clonotype has a handful of counts. Its target is unknown. This CDR3 is 14 amino acids long. Germline trimming cut 6 bases from V and 1 base from J; bases unmatched to any gene: 5. The V gene's germline CDR1 is WSHSY and CDR2 SAAADI. The rearrangement joins TRBV10-2 to TRBJ1-1, with TRBD1 matching 7 bases. The specimen sequenced was CD4+ T cells from PBMCs. This TCR derives from a human donor with sarcoidosis (Löfgren's syndrome or another form), or a control subject (not recorded which). The CDR3 DNA sequence: TGCGCCAGCAGAACCGGGACAGAGAACACTGAAGCTTTCTTT. Amino acids: CASRTGTENTEAFF.